This T cell receptor beta chain was retrieved from a study of T-cell reconstitution after alpha-beta-depleted transplantation in children. Findings of the study overall: The origin of alpha-beta T cells about two months after transplant was reportedly several hundred expanded graft clones. T-cell counts and diversity at one year following transplant were attributed mainly to newly produced T cells.

The TCRbeta library was prepared with unique molecular identifiers. Using its own MiXCR run on the PCR reads, TCRdb lists one record per CDR3 protein. The sample has hundreds of thousands of distinct CDR3 sequences, around 7.8% seen once. This CDR3 has 17 residues. Per the germline V gene, CDR1 is SGHAT and CDR2 is FQNNGV. V was clipped by 0 bases and J by 4 bases, with 19 bases between them. This clonotype has a count of ten or more. Antigen: not known. Sequenced here: PBMCs, mostly from graft donor cells, sampled 180 days after TCRalphabeta/CD19-depleted stem cell transplant. The V gene is TRBV11-2, the J gene TRBJ2-7; tentative D call: TRBD1 (6 bases). The receptor was isolated from a male patient between 5 and 17 years old who had a stem cell transplant for acute lymphoblastic leukemia, so the T cells may come from the graft donor. CDR3 loop: CASSLDWDTTRIYEQYF. In DNA, the CDR3 is TGTGCCAGCAGCTTAGACTGGGACACGACTCGGATATACGAGCAGTACTTC.